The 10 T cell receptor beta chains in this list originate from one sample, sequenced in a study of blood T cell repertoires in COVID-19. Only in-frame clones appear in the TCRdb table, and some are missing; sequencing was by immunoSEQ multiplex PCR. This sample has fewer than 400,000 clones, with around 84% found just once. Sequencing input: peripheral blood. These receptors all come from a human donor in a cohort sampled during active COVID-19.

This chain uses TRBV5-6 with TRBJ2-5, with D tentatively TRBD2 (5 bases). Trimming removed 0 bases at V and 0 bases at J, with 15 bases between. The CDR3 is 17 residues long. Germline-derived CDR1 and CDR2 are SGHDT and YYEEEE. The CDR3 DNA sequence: TGTGCCAGCAGCTTGGATTTGGGCGGGCGCTACCAAGAGACCCAGTACTTC. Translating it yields CASSLDLGGRYQETQYF.

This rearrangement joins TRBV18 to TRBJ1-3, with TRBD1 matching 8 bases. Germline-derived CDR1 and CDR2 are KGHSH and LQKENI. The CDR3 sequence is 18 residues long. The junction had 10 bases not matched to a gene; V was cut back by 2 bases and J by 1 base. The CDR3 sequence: CASSPRNVRGPSGNTIYF. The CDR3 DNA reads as TGTGCCAGCTCACCAAGAAATGTCAGGGGGCCGTCTGGAAACACCATATATTTT.

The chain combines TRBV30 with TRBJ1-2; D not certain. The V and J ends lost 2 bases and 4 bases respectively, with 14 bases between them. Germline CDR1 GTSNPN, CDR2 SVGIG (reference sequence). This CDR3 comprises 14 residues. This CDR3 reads CAWSLLAGAYGYTF. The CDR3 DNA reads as TGTGCCTGGAGTCTCTTGGCGGGAGCCTATGGCTACACCTTC.

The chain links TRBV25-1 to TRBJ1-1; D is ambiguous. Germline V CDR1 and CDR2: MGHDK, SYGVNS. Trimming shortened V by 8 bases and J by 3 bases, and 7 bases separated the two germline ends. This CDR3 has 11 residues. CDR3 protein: CASARDTEAFF. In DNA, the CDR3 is TGTGCCAGCGCCCGGGACACTGAAGCTTTCTTT.

The CDR3 loop is CASTTSGTYNEQFF. CDR3 bases: TGTGCCAGTACGACTAGCGGGACTTACAATGAGCAGTTCTTC. This chain joins TRBV2 and TRBJ2-1; 11 bases are shared with TRBD2. The junction had 5 bases not matched to a gene; V was cut back by 9 bases and J by 4 bases. The CDR3 runs to 14 residues. The germline CDR1 and CDR2 sequences are SNHLY and FYNNEI.

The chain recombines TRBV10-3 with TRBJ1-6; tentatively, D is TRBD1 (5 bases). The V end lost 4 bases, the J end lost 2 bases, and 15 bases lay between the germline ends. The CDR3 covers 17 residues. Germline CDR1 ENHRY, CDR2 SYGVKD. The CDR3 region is CAISAVPSGAYNSPLHF. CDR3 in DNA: TGTGCCATCAGTGCTGTCCCGTCGGGGGCCTATAATTCACCCCTCCACTTT.

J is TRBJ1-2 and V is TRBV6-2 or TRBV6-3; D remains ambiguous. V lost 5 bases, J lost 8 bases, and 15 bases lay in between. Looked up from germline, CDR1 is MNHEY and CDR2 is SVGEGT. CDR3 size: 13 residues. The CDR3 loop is CASSAGIAGGYTF. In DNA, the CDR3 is TGTGCCAGCAGTGCCGGGATTGCGGGAGGCTACACCTTC.

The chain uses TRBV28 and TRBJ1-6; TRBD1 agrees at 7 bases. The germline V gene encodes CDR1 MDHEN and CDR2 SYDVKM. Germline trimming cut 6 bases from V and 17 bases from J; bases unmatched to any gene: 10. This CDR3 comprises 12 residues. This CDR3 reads CASRGLGGNFHF. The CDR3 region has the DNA TGTGCCAGCAGGGGGTTAGGGGGCAACTTCCACTTT. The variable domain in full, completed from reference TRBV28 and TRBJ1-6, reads DVKVTQSSRYLVKRTGEKVFLECVQDMDHENMFWYRQDPGLGLRLIYFSYDVKMKEKGDIPEGYSVSREKKERFSLILESASTNQTSMYLCASRGLGGNFHFGNGTRLTVT.

CDR3 bases: TGTGCCAGCAGCCAAACAGCCACTAACTATGGCTACACCTTC. It codes for CASSQTATNYGYTF. The chain has TRBV3-1 (or the pseudogene TRBV3-2) and TRBJ1-2; no clear D. Trimming removed 2 bases at V and 0 bases at J, with 7 bases between. Germline assignment: CDR1 LGHDT and CDR2 YNNKEL (reference sequence). There are 14 residues in the CDR3.

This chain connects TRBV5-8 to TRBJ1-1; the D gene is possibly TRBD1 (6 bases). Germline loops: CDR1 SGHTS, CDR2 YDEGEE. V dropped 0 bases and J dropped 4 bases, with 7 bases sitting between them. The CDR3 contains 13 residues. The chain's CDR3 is CASSLDRATEAFF. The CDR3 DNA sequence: TGTGCCAGCAGCTTGGACAGGGCCACTGAAGCTTTCTTT.